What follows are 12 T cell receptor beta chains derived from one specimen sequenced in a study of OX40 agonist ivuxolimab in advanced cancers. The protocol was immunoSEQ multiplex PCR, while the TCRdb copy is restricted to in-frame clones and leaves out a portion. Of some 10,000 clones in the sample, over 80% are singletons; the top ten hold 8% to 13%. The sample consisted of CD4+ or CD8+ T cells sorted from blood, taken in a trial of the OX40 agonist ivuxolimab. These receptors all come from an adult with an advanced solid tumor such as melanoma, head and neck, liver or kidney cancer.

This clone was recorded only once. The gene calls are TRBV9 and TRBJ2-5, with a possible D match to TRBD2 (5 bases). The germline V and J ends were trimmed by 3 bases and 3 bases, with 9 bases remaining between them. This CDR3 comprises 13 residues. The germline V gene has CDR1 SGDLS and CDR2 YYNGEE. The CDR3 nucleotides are TGTGCCAGCAGCGCCGAGGGAGAAGAGACCCAGTACTTC. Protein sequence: CASSAEGEETQYF. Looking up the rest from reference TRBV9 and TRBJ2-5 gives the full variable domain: DSGVTQTPKHLITATGQRVTLRCSPRSGDLSVYWYQQSLDQGLQFLIQYYNGEERAKGNILERFSAQQFPDLHSELNLSSLELGDSALYFCASSAEGEETQYFGPGTRLLVL.

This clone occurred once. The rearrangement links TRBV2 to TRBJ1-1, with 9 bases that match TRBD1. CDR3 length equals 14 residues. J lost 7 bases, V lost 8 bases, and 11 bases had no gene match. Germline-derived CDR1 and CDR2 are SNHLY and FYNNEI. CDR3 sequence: CASFWLQGAGEAFF. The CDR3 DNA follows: TGTGCCAGCTTTTGGCTACAGGGGGCTGGTGAAGCTTTCTTT.

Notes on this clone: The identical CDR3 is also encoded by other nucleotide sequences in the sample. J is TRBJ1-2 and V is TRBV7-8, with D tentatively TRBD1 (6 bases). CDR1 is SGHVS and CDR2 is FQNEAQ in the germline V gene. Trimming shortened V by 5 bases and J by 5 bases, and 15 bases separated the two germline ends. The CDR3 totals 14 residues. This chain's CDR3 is CASSPGGPGYGYTF. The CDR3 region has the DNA TGTGCCAGCAGCCCCGGGGGGCCGGGGTATGGCTACACCTTC.

CDR3 sequence (DNA): TGTGCCAGCAGCAAAAATTTGAACAATAAGGACAGTACAAATCAGCCCCAGCATTTT. Translation: CASSKNLNNKDSTNQPQHF. This chain connects TRBV21-1 to TRBJ1-5; the table names TRBD1, a call not compared with the DNA. TRBV21-1 is a pseudogene segment. The CDR3 totals 19 residues.

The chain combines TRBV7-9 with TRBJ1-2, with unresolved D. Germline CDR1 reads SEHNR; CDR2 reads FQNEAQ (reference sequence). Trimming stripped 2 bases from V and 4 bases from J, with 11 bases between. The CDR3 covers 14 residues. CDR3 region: CASSLSTQGYGYTF. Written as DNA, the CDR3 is TGTGCCAGCAGCTTATCAACCCAAGGCTATGGCTACACCTTC.

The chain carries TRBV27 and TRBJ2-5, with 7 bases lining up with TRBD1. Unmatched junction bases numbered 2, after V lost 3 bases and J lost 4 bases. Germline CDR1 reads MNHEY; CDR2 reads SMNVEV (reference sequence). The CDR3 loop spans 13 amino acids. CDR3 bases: TGTGCCAGCAGTTTGACAGGGTTAGAGACCCAGTACTTC. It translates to CASSLTGLETQYF.

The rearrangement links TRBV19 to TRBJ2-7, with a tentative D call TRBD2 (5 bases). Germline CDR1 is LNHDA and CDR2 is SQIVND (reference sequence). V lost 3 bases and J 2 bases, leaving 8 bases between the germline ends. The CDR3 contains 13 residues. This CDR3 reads CASSIGGAYEQYF. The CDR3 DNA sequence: TGTGCCAGTAGTATTGGAGGAGCCTACGAGCAGTACTTC.

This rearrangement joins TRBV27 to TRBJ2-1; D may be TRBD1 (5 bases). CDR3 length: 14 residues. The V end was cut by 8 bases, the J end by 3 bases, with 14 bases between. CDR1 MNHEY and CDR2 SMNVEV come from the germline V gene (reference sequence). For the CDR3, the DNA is TGTGCCAGCTCTTGGTTAGGGGACTACAATGAGCAGTTCTTC. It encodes CASSWLGDYNEQFF.

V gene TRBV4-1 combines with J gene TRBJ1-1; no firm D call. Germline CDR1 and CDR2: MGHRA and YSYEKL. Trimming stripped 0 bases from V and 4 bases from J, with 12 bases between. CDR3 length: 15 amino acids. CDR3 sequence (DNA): TGCGCCAGCAGCCAAGACCTGACACCGGGCACTGAAGCTTTCTTT. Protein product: CASSQDLTPGTEAFF.

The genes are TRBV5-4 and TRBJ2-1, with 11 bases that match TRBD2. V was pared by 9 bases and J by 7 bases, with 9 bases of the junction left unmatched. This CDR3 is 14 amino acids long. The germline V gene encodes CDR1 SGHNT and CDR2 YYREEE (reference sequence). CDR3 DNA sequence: TGTGCCATCACCGGGACTAGCGGAGGTAATGAGCAGTTCTTC. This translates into CAITGTSGGNEQFF.

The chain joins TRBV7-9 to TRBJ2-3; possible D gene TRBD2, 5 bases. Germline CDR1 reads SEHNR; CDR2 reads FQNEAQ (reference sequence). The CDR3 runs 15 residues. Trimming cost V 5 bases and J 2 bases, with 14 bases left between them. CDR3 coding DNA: TGTGCCAGCAGCCCTCCTAGACTAATCACAGATACGCAGTATTTT. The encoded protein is CASSPPRLITDTQYF.

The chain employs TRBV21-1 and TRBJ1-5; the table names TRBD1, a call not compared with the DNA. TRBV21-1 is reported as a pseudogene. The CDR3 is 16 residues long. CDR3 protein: CASSIRGKEGNQPQHF. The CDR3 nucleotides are TGTGCCAGCAGCATTAGGGGAAAGGAAGGCAATCAGCCCCAGCATTTT.